This is a list of T cell receptor beta chains from one sample in a study of identical twins. TCRdb analysed the 5' RACE reads with MiXCR anew, one entry per CDR3 protein. Altogether about 530,000 distinct CDR3 sequences are present, roughly 15% being singletons, with the ten largest covering roughly 0.44%. This sample was also put to use in a study of yellow fever vaccine responses in identical twins.

The sample consisted of CD4+ T cells sorted from blood. These TCRs come from a woman aged 18 to 35 in good health. Each CDR3 is given with its conserved first and last residue. Size tells how often a clone was seen (once, few, many) or the class of an expanded clone, and some rows leave it out.

cdr3_length,j_call,clone_size,v_call,cdr3_aa
16,TRBJ2-1,.,TRBV12-3/TRBV12-4,CASSFRILAGEVEQFF
15,TRBJ1-6,few,TRBV5-1,CASSLETGVNSPLHF
14,TRBJ2-7,few,TRBV12-3/TRBV12-4,CASSLGGWSYEQYF
16,TRBJ2-1,.,TRBV24-1,CATSDSDESIYNEQFF
11,TRBJ1-5,few,TRBV27,CASSSGGLQHF
14,TRBJ1-2,.,TRBV2,CASRAQGGTYGYTF
15,TRBJ1-1,.,TRBV2,CASSESGQGRTEAFF
12,TRBJ1-1,many,TRBV29-1,CSVAAMNTEAFF
15,TRBJ2-6,.,TRBV20-1,CSAPGPGSGANVLTF
15,TRBJ2-3,.,TRBV5-1,CASSLAGRGPDTQYF
12,TRBJ2-5,.,TRBV14,CASRNGGETQYF
16,TRBJ2-3,.,TRBV7-9,CASSYQIASGADTQYF
19,TRBJ2-3,.,TRBV2,CASSSGVAGGRTLTDTQYF
15,TRBJ2-7,few,TRBV12-3/TRBV12-4,CASSLWRAASDEQYF
15,TRBJ2-1,many,TRBV7-8,CASSFTGASYNEQFF
16,TRBJ2-2,.,TRBV6-1,CASRGPTNAPTGELFF
15,TRBJ1-6,.,TRBV6-1,CATSDRGAYNSPLHF
17,TRBJ2-7,.,TRBV18,CASSPLSGSSGSYEQYF
14,TRBJ2-4,.,TRBV20-1,CSAGPSGRGNIQYF
18,TRBJ2-6,few,TRBV15,CATSPRTALNSGANVLTF
14,TRBJ2-3,few,TRBV5-1,CANSLTQSTDTQYF
13,TRBJ2-7,few,TRBV3-1,CASSQGLAGEQYF
12,TRBJ2-1,few,TRBV29-1,CSVGHTYNEQFF
15,TRBJ2-1,.,TRBV20-1,CSARDSASGRNEQFF
17,TRBJ2-2,many,TRBV24-1,CATSDWDRVKGTGELFF
14,TRBJ1-6,.,TRBV3-1,CASSHGVLDSPLHF
14,TRBJ2-1,many,TRBV14,CASSQDAGHYEQFF
16,TRBJ1-2,.,TRBV6-5,CASSYSGTASNYGYTF
14,TRBJ2-1,many,TRBV6-1,CASSLAGGPYEQFF
17,TRBJ2-3,.,TRBV4-2,CASSQGGQGRTTDTQYF
16,TRBJ1-1,few,TRBV6-5,CASSYLGQGMDTEAFF
16,TRBJ2-3,.,TRBV6-4,CASSETSGGPTDTQYF
13,TRBJ2-5,few,TRBV5-6,CASSSLSQETQYF
16,TRBJ2-3,few,TRBV24-1,CATSDLAGQGTDTQYF
16,TRBJ2-1,few,TRBV4-1,CASSQWGGQLYNEQFF
17,TRBJ2-7,.,TRBV4-1,CASSQSPSGTSGSEQYF
16,TRBJ2-2,few,TRBV5-1,CASSLSASGNTGELFF
23,TRBJ2-1,.,TRBV24-1,CATSNSGLAGGDLPSWAYNEQFF
13,TRBJ1-2,.,TRBV5-1,CASSEGGDWGYTF
16,TRBJ2-1,few,TRBV6-1,CASSIGWRGPGNEQFF
15,TRBJ2-1,few,TRBV10-1,CASSADWTGGNEQFF
15,TRBJ1-4,.,TRBV28,CASSLRAGWNEKLFF
15,TRBJ2-1,.,TRBV27,CASSIRQGAGNEQFF
17,TRBJ2-1,.,TRBV7-8,CASSLQRGASSYNEQFF